Listed below are T cell receptor beta chains from one sample, sequenced in a study of blood T cell repertoires in COVID-19. Profiling relied on immunoSEQ multiplex PCR, and the TCRdb table lists in-frame clones only, not all of them. The table shows 200,000 or so clones, with approximately 82% occurring only once. Sequencing was done on a sample of peripheral blood. The receptors here all came from a human donor with acute or convalescent COVID-19. The donor label of this sample is uncertain. Each CDR3 is given with its conserved first and last residue. Clone size is shown for a subset of rows, as once, few, many or a class of expanded clone.

v_call	j_call	clone_size	cdr3_aa
TRBV24-1	TRBJ1-3	.	CATQTSGGAGNTIYF
TRBV7-9	TRBJ2-5	.	CASSLSGTEQETQYF
TRBV30	TRBJ2-1	.	CACYHGTSRHNEQFF
TRBV28	TRBJ1-1	.	CASIPRGGGTEAFF
TRBV11-3	TRBJ2-2	.	CASSSSGGRGRFGELFF
TRBV2	TRBJ2-5	.	CASSGTSGGTQYF
TRBV7-2	TRBJ2-7	once	CASSVGAMAYEQYF
TRBV9	TRBJ2-3	.	CASSVVSTDTQYF
TRBV19	TRBJ2-3	once	CASSIQTSGSLVTQYF
TRBV9	TRBJ1-2	.	CASSQNMYGYTF
TRBV7-9	TRBJ2-7	few	CASFLAGSGHEQYF
TRBV11-2	TRBJ1-1	.	CASSPQGPTEAFF
TRBV2	TRBJ2-1	.	CASSKTNYNEQFF
TRBV6-1	TRBJ1-2	.	CASSDGQHGYTF
TRBV4-3	TRBJ2-3	few	CASSQDRNGRDTQYF
TRBV12-3/TRBV12-4	TRBJ1-4	.	CASTGQGGEKLFF
TRBV7-9	TRBJ2-1	.	CASSLGRLADEQFF
TRBV5-1	TRBJ1-2	.	CASSLFGAVYGYTF